The T cell receptor beta chain described here comes from a study of cytomegalovirus exposure and HLA in healthy donors. In the study overall: Both the roughly 120 validation repertoires and the approximately 700 first-cohort repertoires used the same platform, as reported by a later analysis.

Assay: immunoSEQ multiplex PCR; the TCRdb copy retains only in-frame clones and omits some. This sample has roughly 110,000 clones, with less than 90% found just once. CDR3 length: 13 amino acids. The V end lost 2 bases, the J end lost 2 bases, and 8 bases lay between the germline ends. In germline, CDR1 is SGHNT, CDR2 YYREEE (reference sequence). This clone was recorded a few times. Its antigen is not identified. Whole-study results and caveats: Cytomegalovirus association was listed for 164 TCR beta chains. In vitro work confirmed that three CMV-associated chains recognize CMV antigens.

The specimen sequenced was PBMCs. The rearrangement uses TRBV5-4 and TRBJ2-7, with D possibly being TRBD1 (6 bases). The TCR originated in a woman aged 18-29 years in good health and CMV-seropositive. CDR3 region: CASSLGGTYEQYV. The CDR3 DNA is TGTGCCAGCAGCTTAGGGGGAACCTACGAGCAGTACGTC.